The 19 T cell receptor beta chains below were found in one sample sequenced in a study of molecular identifiers for immune sequencing clone quantification. TCRdb used MiXCR to reprocess the PCR reads, holding one entry per CDR3 protein. Among roughly 320,000 distinct CDR3 sequences listed, over 20% were seen once. The sample was naive CD8+ T cells from blood, with Jurkat cell RNA spiked in. Subset specified: FACS-sorted CD8+CD4-CCR7+CD45RA+ naive T cells. All receptors come from a human donor in good health. Some libraries in this study had Jurkat cell RNA spiked in.

This clonotype was recorded many times. The rearrangement links TRBV4-1 to TRBJ1-1; D is undetermined. The CDR3 is 13 amino acids. Trimming took 4 bases from V and 4 from J, leaving 10 bases between them. Germline V gives CDR1 MGHRA, CDR2 YSYEKL. The CDR3 coding sequence is TGCGCCAGCAGCCCCCGGGCGGGCACTGAAGCTTTCTTT. This gives the protein CASSPRAGTEAFF.

In its sample, this clonotype was seen many times. J is TRBJ1-4 and V is TRBV3-1; TRBD1 agrees at 7 bases. This CDR3 contains 15 residues. Germline-derived CDR1 and CDR2 are LGHDT and YNNKEL (reference sequence). Germline trimming cut 2 bases from V and 6 bases from J; bases unmatched to any gene: 6. CDR3 DNA: TGTGCCAGCAGCCAAAACCAGGGGGTTTATGAAAAACTGTTTTTT. This gives the protein CASSQNQGVYEKLFF.

This clonotype was found many times. The chain links TRBV29-1 to TRBJ2-7; 9 nucleotides agree with TRBD1. The CDR3 contains 14 residues. With V trimmed by 1 base and J by 4 bases, 5 bases remained unmatched. In germline, CDR1 is SQVTM, CDR2 ANQGSEA. DNA of the CDR3: TGCAGCGTTGAAGCCGACAGGGGGGTGTACGAGCAGTACTTC. The encoded protein is CSVEADRGVYEQYF.

In this sample, this clonotype turned up many times. The genes are TRBV6-5 and TRBJ1-1; D not certain. This CDR3 is built from 13 residues. Germline assignment: CDR1 MNHEY and CDR2 SVGAGI. The V end was cut by 2 bases, the J end by 4 bases, with 8 bases between. Written as DNA, the CDR3 is TGTGCCAGCAGTTACACATCCAGCACTGAAGCTTTCTTT. Translating it yields CASSYTSSTEAFF.

The chain links TRBV30 to TRBJ1-2; D is unresolved. The CDR3 extends over 16 amino acids. V was pared by 2 bases and J by 4 bases, with 20 bases between. The germline CDR1 and CDR2 sequences are GTSNPN and SVGIG (reference sequence). DNA for the CDR3: TGTGCCTGGAGTCCCATGCGGGCCCCCGGTGGCTATGGCTACACCTTC. This encodes CAWSPMRAPGGYGYTF.

The chain is built from TRBV13 and TRBJ2-3; unclear D gene. This CDR3 region has 12 residues. CDR1 is PRHDT, CDR2 FYEKMQ, per germline (reference sequence). V was clipped by 5 bases and J by 0 bases, with 3 bases between them. As DNA, the CDR3 is TGTGCCAGCAGCATGAGCACAGATACGCAGTATTTT. It is translated as CASSMSTDTQYF.

This rearrangement joins TRBV27 to TRBJ2-7; perhaps D is TRBD1 or TRBD2 (5 bases each). This CDR3 region has 16 residues. The V gene's germline CDR1 is MNHEY and CDR2 SMNVEV (reference sequence). Trimming took 5 bases from V and 1 from J, leaving 18 bases between them. CDR3 amino acids: CASSPTPQGASYEQYF. Here the CDR3 DNA reads TGTGCCAGCAGTCCCACGCCCCAGGGAGCGTCCTACGAGCAGTACTTC.

V usage is TRBV3-1 and J usage is TRBJ2-3; D call uncertain. The V end lost 0 bases, the J end lost 4 bases, and 14 bases lay between the germline ends. CDR1 is LGHDT and CDR2 is YNNKEL in the germline V gene (reference sequence). CDR3 size: 16 residues. As DNA, the CDR3 is TGTGCCAGCAGCCAAGACTCTGCTTCTGTAGCAGATACGCAGTATTTT. Its protein is CASSQDSASVADTQYF.

This chain uses TRBV4-1 with TRBJ2-1, with D possibly TRBD2 on 5 matching bases. Per the germline V gene, CDR1 is MGHRA and CDR2 is YSYEKL. V was clipped by 0 bases and J by 0 bases, with 15 bases between them. CDR3 length: 18 residues. The CDR3, as DNA: TGCGCCAGCAGCCAAGATTCTGAGACTATCAGCTCCTACAATGAGCAGTTCTTC. This sequence encodes CASSQDSETISSYNEQFF.

This clonotype was found many times. The V gene is TRBV12-3 or TRBV12-4, the J gene TRBJ1-1; possibly TRBD1 for D (6 bases). Trimming took 7 bases from V and 0 from J, leaving 15 bases between them. This CDR3 is built from 15 residues. The CDR3 reads CASTLGQGLNTEAFF. Written as DNA, the CDR3 is TGTGCCAGCACCTTAGGGCAGGGGCTGAACACTGAAGCTTTCTTT.

This chain joins TRBV9 and TRBJ2-1; 8 positions match TRBD2. The CDR3 length is 16 residues. The V gene's germline CDR1 is SGDLS and CDR2 YYNGEE. V shed 0 bases, J shed 3 bases, and the junction held 5 bases outside the gene matches. The CDR3 nucleotides read TGTGCCAGCAGCGTAGCAACTAGCGGCTACTACAATGAGCAGTTCTTC. It yields the protein CASSVATSGYYNEQFF.

This clonotype was picked up many times. V gene TRBV5-6 combines with J gene TRBJ1-5; 7 bases line up with TRBD1. The CDR3 contains 14 residues. Germline V gene lookup returns CDR1 SGHDT and CDR2 YYEEEE. With V trimmed by 2 bases and J by 6 bases, 5 bases remained unmatched. The CDR3: CASSFRQGGQPQHF. Here the CDR3 DNA reads TGTGCCAGCAGCTTCCGACAGGGCGGTCAGCCCCAGCATTTT.

This chain links TRBV28 with TRBJ2-3, with TRBD1 matching over 8 bases. Germline V gene data show CDR1 as MDHEN and CDR2 as SYDVKM. Germline trimming cut 7 bases from V and 1 base from J; bases unmatched to any gene: 13. The CDR3 totals 17 residues. CDR3 in amino acids: CASTGHPQDRGTDTQYF. The DNA of the CDR3 is TGTGCCAGCACCGGTCACCCCCAGGACAGGGGCACAGATACGCAGTATTTT.

This clonotype was counted many times. The chain uses TRBV6-5 and TRBJ1-1; D uncertain. Germline V gene lookup returns CDR1 MNHEY and CDR2 SVGAGI. The CDR3 runs 13 residues. V lost 5 bases and J 3 bases, leaving 10 bases between the germline ends. The CDR3 DNA reads as TGTGCCAGCAGTGCCGACGGCTACACTGAAGCTTTCTTT. Translated, it gives CASSADGYTEAFF.

The V call is TRBV3-1, the J call TRBJ1-2; no reliable D call. CDR3 length: 16 residues. Germline V lookup: CDR1 LGHDT, CDR2 YNNKEL (reference sequence). V was shortened by 0 bases and J by 4 bases, with 15 bases between the two germline ends. CDR3 protein: CASSQETHDATYGYTF. CDR3 DNA: TGTGCCAGCAGCCAAGAGACACACGATGCTACCTATGGCTACACCTTC.

V and J are TRBV4-1 and TRBJ2-7; D unclear. Deletions cut 5 bases from V and 4 bases from J, with 12 bases between. The CDR3 runs to 13 residues. CDR1 is MGHRA, CDR2 YSYEKL, per germline. The CDR3 DNA reads TGCGCCAGCAGCTCCGCTTTGGGGTACGAGCAGTACTTC. Protein: CASSSALGYEQYF.

V gene TRBV20-1 combines with J gene TRBJ2-7; 8 bases align to TRBD1. The CDR3 has 17 amino acids. J was trimmed by 4 bases and V by 3 bases; bases with no gene match: 17. Germline lookup yields CDR1 DFQATT and CDR2 SNEGSKA (reference sequence). CDR3 protein: CSASPEGQAFPEYEQYF. The CDR3 nucleotides are TGCAGTGCTAGCCCCGAGGGACAGGCTTTCCCAGAGTACGAGCAGTACTTC.

This clonotype was seen at least ten times. This chain joins TRBV30 and TRBJ2-7, with 8 bases fitting TRBD1. Germline V CDR1 and CDR2: GTSNPN, SVGIG (reference sequence). The CDR3 loop spans 14 amino acids. With 0 bases clipped from V and 4 bases from J, the junction kept 5 bases outside the gene matches. The CDR3 DNA follows: TGTGCCTGGAGTGTCGATCGACAGGGGTACGAGCAGTACTTC. Translation: CAWSVDRQGYEQYF.

This clonotype was recorded many times. In DNA, the CDR3 is TGTGCCAGCAGTGAAGCCCCCCGCCGGCAAGAGACCCAGTACTTC. This encodes CASSEAPRRQETQYF. The chain recombines TRBV2 with TRBJ2-5; D is unclear. The CDR3 extends over 15 amino acids. Trimming pared 0 bases from V and 2 bases from J, leaving 10 bases between. The germline V gene has CDR1 SNHLY and CDR2 FYNNEI.